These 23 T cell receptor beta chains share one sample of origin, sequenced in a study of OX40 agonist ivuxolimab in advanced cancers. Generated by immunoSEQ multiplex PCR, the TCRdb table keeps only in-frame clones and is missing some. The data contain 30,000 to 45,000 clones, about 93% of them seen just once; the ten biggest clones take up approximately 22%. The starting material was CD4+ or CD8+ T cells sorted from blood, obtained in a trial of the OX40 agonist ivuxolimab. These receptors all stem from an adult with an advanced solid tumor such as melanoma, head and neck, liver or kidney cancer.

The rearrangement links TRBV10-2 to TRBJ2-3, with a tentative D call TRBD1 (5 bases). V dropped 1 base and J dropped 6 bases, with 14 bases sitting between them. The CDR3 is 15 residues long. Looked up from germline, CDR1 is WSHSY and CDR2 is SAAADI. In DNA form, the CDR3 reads TGCGCCAGCAGTGAGTTACGTCAGGGCATCGATACGCAGTATTTT. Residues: CASSELRQGIDTQYF.

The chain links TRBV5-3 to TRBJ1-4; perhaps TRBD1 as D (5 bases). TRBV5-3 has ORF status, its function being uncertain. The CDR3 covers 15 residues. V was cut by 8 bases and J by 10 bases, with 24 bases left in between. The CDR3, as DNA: TGTGCCAGCCCCGAAGACGTGGGAGGACACCGAAAACTGTTTTTT. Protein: CASPEDVGGHRKLFF.

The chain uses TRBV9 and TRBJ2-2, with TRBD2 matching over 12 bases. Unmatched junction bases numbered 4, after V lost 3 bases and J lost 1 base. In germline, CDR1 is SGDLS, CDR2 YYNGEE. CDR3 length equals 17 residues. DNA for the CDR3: TGTGCCAGCAGCGGACGACTAGCGGGGGAGAACACCGGGGAGCTGTTTTTT. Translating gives CASSGRLAGENTGELFF.

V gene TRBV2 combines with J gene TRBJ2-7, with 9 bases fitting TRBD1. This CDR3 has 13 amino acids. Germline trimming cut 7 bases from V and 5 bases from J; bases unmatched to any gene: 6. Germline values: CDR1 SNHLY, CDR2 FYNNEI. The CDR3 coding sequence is TGTGCCAGCATGGGGACAGGGTTCAACGAGCAGTACTTC. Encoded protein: CASMGTGFNEQYF.

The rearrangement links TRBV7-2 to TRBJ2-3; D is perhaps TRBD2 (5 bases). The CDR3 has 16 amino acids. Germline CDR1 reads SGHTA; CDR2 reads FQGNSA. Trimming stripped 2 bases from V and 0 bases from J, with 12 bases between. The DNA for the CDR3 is TGTGCCAGCAGCTTAACGGCGGGCTTAAGCACAGATACGCAGTATTTT. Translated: CASSLTAGLSTDTQYF.

The CDR3 DNA is TGTGCCAGTAGTCTCGCTAGCGGATACAATGAGCAGTTCTTC. Translating gives CASSLASGYNEQFF. The chain has TRBV19 and TRBJ2-1, with 7 bases fitting TRBD2. This CDR3 has 14 amino acids. The trim removed 5 bases at V and 4 bases at J, leaving 5 bases unmatched. Per germline, CDR1 LNHDA and CDR2 SQIVND (reference sequence).

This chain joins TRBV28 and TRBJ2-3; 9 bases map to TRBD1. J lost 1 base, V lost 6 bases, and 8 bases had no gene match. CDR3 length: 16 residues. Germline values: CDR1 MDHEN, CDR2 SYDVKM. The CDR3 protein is CASSEYRGLGTDTQYF. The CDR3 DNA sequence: TGTGCCAGCAGCGAATACAGGGGGCTCGGCACAGATACGCAGTATTTT.

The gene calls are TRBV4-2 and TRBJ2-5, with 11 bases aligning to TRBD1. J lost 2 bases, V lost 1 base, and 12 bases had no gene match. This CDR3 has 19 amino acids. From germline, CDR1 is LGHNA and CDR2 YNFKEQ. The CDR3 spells CASSQVIRDRGLGQETQYF. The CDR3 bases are TGTGCCAGCAGCCAAGTAATCCGGGACAGGGGGTTAGGGCAAGAGACCCAGTACTTC.

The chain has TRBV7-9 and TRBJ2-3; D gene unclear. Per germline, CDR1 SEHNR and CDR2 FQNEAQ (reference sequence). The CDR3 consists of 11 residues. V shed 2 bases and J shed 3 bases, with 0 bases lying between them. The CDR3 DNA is TGTGCCAGCAGCTTAACAGATACGCAGTATTTT. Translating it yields CASSLTDTQYF.

The CDR3 loop is CASSVSGSSYNEQFF. The DNA of the CDR3 is TGTGCCAGCAGCGTAAGTGGGTCCTCCTACAATGAGCAGTTCTTC. This chain links TRBV9 with TRBJ2-1; D not certain. Germline CDR1 is SGDLS and CDR2 is YYNGEE. CDR3 length: 15 amino acids. Trimming pared 1 base from V and 0 bases from J, leaving 8 bases between.

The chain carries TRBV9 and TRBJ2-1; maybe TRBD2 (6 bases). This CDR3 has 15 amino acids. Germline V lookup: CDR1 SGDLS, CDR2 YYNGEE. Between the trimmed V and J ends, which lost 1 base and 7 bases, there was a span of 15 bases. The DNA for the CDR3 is TGTGCCAGCAGCGTATGGGGGGAGAGCGGAAATGAGCAGTTCTTC. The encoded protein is CASSVWGESGNEQFF. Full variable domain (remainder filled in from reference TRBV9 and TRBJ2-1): DSGVTQTPKHLITATGQRVTLRCSPRSGDLSVYWYQQSLDQGLQFLIQYYNGEERAKGNILERFSAQQFPDLHSELNLSSLELGDSALYFCASSVWGESGNEQFFGPGTRLTVL.

For the CDR3, the DNA is TGTGCCAGCAGTGCCGGCGTGAGATACGAGCAGTACTTC. Protein sequence: CASSAGVRYEQYF. The V and J genes are TRBV6-1 and TRBJ2-7; D gene ambiguous. The CDR3 runs 13 residues. V was pared by 4 bases and J by 4 bases, with 11 bases between. CDR1 is MNHNS, CDR2 SASEGT, per germline.

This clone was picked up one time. This CDR3 is CASTPGWGDHTGELFF. CDR3 sequence (DNA): TGTGCCAGTACCCCGGGGTGGGGGGACCACACCGGGGAGCTGTTTTTT. The rearrangement links TRBV19 to TRBJ2-2; D is perhaps TRBD2 (6 bases). The CDR3 loop spans 16 amino acids. The germline V and J ends were trimmed by 7 bases and 3 bases, with 18 bases remaining between them. Germline CDR1 reads LNHDA; CDR2 reads SQIVND (reference sequence).

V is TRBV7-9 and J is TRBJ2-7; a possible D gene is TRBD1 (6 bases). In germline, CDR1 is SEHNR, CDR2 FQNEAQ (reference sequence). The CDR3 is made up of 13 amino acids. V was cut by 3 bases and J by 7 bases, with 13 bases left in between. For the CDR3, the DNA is TGTGCCAGCAGCTTGGCAGGGGCTTGGGAGCAGTACTTC. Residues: CASSLAGAWEQYF.

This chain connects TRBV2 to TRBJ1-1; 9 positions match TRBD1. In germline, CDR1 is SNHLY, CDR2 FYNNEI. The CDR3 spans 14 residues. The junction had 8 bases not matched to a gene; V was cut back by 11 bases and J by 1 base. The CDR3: CAARTGEKNTEAFF. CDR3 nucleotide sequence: TGTGCCGCTAGGACAGGGGAGAAGAACACTGAAGCTTTCTTT.

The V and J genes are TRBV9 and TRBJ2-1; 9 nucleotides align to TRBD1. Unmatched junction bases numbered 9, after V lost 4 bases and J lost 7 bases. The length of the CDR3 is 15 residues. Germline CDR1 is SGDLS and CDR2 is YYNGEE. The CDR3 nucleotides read TGTGCCAGCAGCCCAACAGGGGGCGCCGGGAATGAGCAGTTCTTC. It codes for CASSPTGGAGNEQFF.

CDR3 sequence (DNA): TGCGCCAGCAGCCAAGATTTAGACAATGAGCAGTTCTTC. Translated: CASSQDLDNEQFF. The rearrangement uses TRBV4-1 and TRBJ2-1; D unclear. Germline V lookup: CDR1 MGHRA, CDR2 YSYEKL. The length of the CDR3 is 13 residues. The germline V and J ends were trimmed by 0 bases and 5 bases, with 5 bases remaining between them.

This chain's CDR3 is CAWSSQSRFDEQFF. The DNA of the CDR3 is TGTGCCTGGAGTTCTCAATCTAGGTTCGATGAGCAGTTCTTC. This chain uses TRBV30 with TRBJ2-1, with unresolved D. The CDR3 sequence is 14 residues long. Between the trimmed V and J ends, which lost 2 bases and 8 bases, there was a span of 16 bases. The germline V gene has CDR1 GTSNPN and CDR2 SVGIG (reference sequence).

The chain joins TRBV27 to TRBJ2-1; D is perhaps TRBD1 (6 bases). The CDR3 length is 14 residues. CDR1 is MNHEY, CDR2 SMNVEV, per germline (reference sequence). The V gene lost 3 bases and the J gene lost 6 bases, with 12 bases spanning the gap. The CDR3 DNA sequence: TGTGCCAGCAGTTTCTCGTCACAGGGCAATGAGCAGTTCTTC. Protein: CASSFSSQGNEQFF.

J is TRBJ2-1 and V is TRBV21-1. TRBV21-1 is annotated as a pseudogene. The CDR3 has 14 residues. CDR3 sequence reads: CASSKRRSYNEQFF. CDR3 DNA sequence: TGTGCCAGCAGCAAACGGCGATCGTACAATGAGCAGTTCTTC.

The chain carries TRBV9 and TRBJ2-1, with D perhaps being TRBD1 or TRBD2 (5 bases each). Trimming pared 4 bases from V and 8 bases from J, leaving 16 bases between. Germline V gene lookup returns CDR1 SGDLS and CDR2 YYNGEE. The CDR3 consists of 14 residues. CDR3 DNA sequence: TGTGCCAGCAGCATGCCAGGGAGCGGCGATGAGCAGTTCTTC. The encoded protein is CASSMPGSGDEQFF.

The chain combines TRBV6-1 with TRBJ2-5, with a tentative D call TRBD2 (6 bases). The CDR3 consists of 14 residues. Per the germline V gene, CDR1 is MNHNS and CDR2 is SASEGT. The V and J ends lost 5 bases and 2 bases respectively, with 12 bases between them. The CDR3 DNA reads TGTGCCAGCAGTTTTCCGGGAGTGCAAGAGACCCAGTACTTC. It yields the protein CASSFPGVQETQYF.

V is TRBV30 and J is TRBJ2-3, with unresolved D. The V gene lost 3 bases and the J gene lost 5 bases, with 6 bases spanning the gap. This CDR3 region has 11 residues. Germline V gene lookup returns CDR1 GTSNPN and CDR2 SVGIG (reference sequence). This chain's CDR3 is CAWRAGDTQYF. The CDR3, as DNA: TGTGCCTGGAGGGCTGGAGATACGCAGTATTTT. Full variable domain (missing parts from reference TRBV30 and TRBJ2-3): SQTIHQWPATLVQPVGSPLSLECTVEGTSNPNLYWYRQAAGRGLQLLFYSVGIGQISSEVPQNLSASRPQDRQFILSSKKLLLSDSGFYLCAWRAGDTQYFGPGTRLTVL.